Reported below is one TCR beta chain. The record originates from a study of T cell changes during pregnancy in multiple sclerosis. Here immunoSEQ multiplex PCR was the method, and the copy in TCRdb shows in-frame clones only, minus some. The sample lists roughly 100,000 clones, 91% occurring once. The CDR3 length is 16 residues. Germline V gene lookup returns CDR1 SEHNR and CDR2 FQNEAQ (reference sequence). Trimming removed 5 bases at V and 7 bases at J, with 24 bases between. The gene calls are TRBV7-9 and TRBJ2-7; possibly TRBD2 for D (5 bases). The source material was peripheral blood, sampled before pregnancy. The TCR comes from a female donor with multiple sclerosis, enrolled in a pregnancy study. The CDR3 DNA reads TGTGCCAGCAGCCGCCCCGGGCCGACTGGCACGGGAGAGCAGTACTTC. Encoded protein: CASSRPGPTGTGEQYF.